The T cell receptor beta chain under discussion was sequenced for a study of graft-versus-host responses after intestinal transplantation. Study-level information: Following induction with anti-thymocyte globulin, all recipients were given tacrolimus and steroids for around three years. Study-level findings and limits: There were GvH clones found in recipient marrow, and some of them appeared first in ileum or blood.

The protocol was immunoSEQ multiplex PCR, while the TCRdb copy is restricted to in-frame clones and leaves out a portion. The data hold 3,000 to 4,000 clones, with around 76% observed a single time. Graft material was processed, releasing intraepithelial and lamina propria lymphocytes. This clone has just a few counts. As yet, its antigen is unknown. V lost 3 bases, J lost 2 bases, and 3 bases stayed unmatched. Per germline, CDR1 SGHTA and CDR2 FQGNSA. The CDR3 consists of 16 residues. The V and J genes are TRBV7-2 and TRBJ2-5, with 13 positions matching TRBD2. The sequenced sample was ileum tissue, obtained roughly 5 and 7 days after intestinal transplantation. This sequence was found in a human patient who received an intestinal transplant, so some T cells may come from the graft donor. The CDR3 bases are TGTGCCAGCAGCTTCAAACTAGCGGGGGGGCAAGAGACCCAGTACTTC. It is translated as CASSFKLAGGQETQYF.